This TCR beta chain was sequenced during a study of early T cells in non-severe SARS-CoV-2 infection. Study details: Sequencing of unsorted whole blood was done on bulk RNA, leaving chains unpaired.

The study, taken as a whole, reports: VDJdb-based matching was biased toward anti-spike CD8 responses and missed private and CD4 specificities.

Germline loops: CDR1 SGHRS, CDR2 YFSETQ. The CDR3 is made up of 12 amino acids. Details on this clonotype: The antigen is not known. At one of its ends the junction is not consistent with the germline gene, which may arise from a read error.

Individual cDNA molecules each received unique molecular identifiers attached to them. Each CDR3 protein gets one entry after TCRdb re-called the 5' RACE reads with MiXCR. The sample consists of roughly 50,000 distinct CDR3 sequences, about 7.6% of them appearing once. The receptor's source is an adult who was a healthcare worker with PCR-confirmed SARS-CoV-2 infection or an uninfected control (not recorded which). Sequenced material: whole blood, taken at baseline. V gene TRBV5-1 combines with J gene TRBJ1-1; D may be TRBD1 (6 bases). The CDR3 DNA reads TGCGCCAGCAGCGCCCGGGACACAGAAGCTTTCTTT. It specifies CASSARDTEAFF.